This T cell receptor (beta chain) is drawn from a study of T cell repertoires in cytomegalovirus infection (dated by TCRdb to about 2019). At the level of the whole study: Because public TCR beta signatures pointed to carriage of CMV infection together with the matching HLA type, the HLA type of each donor mattered for the analysis. The investigation overall reported the following: Carriers of CMV infection plus the relevant HLA type were discriminated by the cumulative frequency of public TCR beta family members in the study cohort and in an independent roughly 370-donor cohort. The ex vivo response was dominated by HLA-C-restricted CMV-specific TCR beta clonotypes, and the single most frequent clonotype in two of eight donors was supplied by these HLA-C-restricted clonotypes.

CDR1 MDHEN and CDR2 SYDVKM were looked up in the germline V gene. V is cut by 9 bases and J by 3 bases, and the space between the germline ends is 14 bases. Counted from cysteine to phenylalanine, this CDR3 has 14 amino acids. Just the 42-base CDR3 DNA is kept, in frame starting at base 1. The sequencer listed for this sample is Illumina HiSeq 1500. TCRdb handled the public reads itself, with Q25 trimming in fastp and clone calling in MiXCR, and kept productive beta chains. Rows are unified per CDR3 protein, each entry keeping the most common DNA and genes. This sample comprises approximately 180,000 distinct CDR3 sequences, 7.5% to 10% of them detected only once. The top ten clones comprise about 4.2% of the sample. As to this clonotype: Its binding antigen is unknown. The record has no base qualities; no much larger clone is one base away.

The sequence joins TRBV28 to TRBJ2-2, with an unclear D gene assignment. The sequence was collected from a human donor in good health (CMV status not recorded). Some clones in this sample may be carry-over from other donors' samples. Material for sequencing was PBMCs. The sequence in DNA is TGTGCCAGTCATCCCAGAAAATACACCGGGGAGCTGTTTTTT. It encodes CASHPRKYTGELFF.